The next 9 T cell receptor beta chains were all read from a single sample in a study of graft-versus-host responses after intestinal transplantation. Their antigen targets remain unknown. Profiled with immunoSEQ multiplex PCR; TCRdb holds only in-frame clones, not every one. The table has about 100,000 clones, roughly 90% seen once; the top ten hold 0.9%. Sequenced here: unstimulated CD4+ T cells sorted from spleen or lymph node cells, sampled before intestinal transplant. These receptors were obtained from a human donor who received an intestinal transplant.

This sequence joins TRBV19 and TRBJ2-1; TRBD2 agrees at 8 bases. The CDR3 totals 14 residues. CDR1 and CDR2 (germline): LNHDA, SQIVND (reference sequence). The ends lost 7 bases at V and 0 bases at J; junction bases unmatched: 2. CDR3 DNA sequence: TGTGCCAGTACGGCGGGGGGCTCCTACAATGAGCAGTTCTTC. It yields the protein CASTAGGSYNEQFF.

The chain links TRBV6-5 to TRBJ2-7; the D is unclear. V lost 0 bases and J 3 bases, leaving 9 bases between the germline ends. This CDR3 is built from 14 residues. From germline, CDR1 is MNHEY and CDR2 SVGAGI. The CDR3 nucleotides read TGTGCCAGCAGTTACTCGATGCGGAGCTACGAGCAGTACTTC. It yields the protein CASSYSMRSYEQYF.

The chain uses TRBV12-5 and TRBJ2-5; 8 bases map to TRBD2. CDR1 is LGHNT and CDR2 is FRNRAP in the germline V gene. The CDR3 runs 15 residues. V lost 2 bases, J lost 2 bases, and 4 bases stayed unmatched. Here the CDR3 DNA reads TGTGCTAGTGGTTTGATGGCGGGAGGACAAGAGACCCAGTACTTC. Amino acid sequence: CASGLMAGGQETQYF.

The chain links TRBV2 to TRBJ2-7; D might be TRBD1 (6 bases). The germline V gene encodes CDR1 SNHLY and CDR2 FYNNEI. V was cut by 6 bases and J by 3 bases, with 12 bases left in between. The CDR3 runs to 13 residues. The chain's CDR3 is CASSRDTLYEQYF. CDR3 nucleotides: TGTGCCAGCAGCCGGGACACCCTCTACGAGCAGTACTTC.

The V gene is TRBV19, the J gene TRBJ2-3; D gene ambiguous. Per the germline V gene, CDR1 is LNHDA and CDR2 is SQIVND (reference sequence). Trimming removed 6 bases from V and 0 bases from J, with 16 bases in between. The CDR3 has 16 amino acids. This CDR3 is CASSPDSIGSTDTQYF. CDR3 bases: TGTGCCAGTAGCCCCGATTCAATAGGGAGCACAGATACGCAGTATTTT.

The V gene is TRBV6-5, the J gene TRBJ2-5, with 8 nucleotides matching TRBD1. J was trimmed by 7 bases and V by 5 bases; bases with no gene match: 6. Germline V lookup: CDR1 MNHEY, CDR2 SVGAGI. The CDR3 totals 13 residues. CDR3 residues: CASSRQGSTTQYF. CDR3 nucleotides: TGTGCCAGCAGTCGACAGGGGAGCACGACCCAGTACTTC.

The gene calls are TRBV2 and TRBJ2-3, with 14 bases identical to TRBD2. V lost 6 bases and J lost 2; bases outside the gene matches: 4. This CDR3 is built from 16 residues. Per germline, CDR1 SNHLY and CDR2 FYNNEI. CDR3 bases: TGTGCCAGCAGGCCGGGACTAGCGGGAGTCACAGATACGCAGTATTTT. It is translated as CASRPGLAGVTDTQYF.

The CDR3, as DNA: TGCGCCAGCAGACTAAACAGAGATACGCAGTATTTT. Translation gives CASRLNRDTQYF. This chain uses TRBV5-1 with TRBJ2-3, with unresolved D. CDR1 is SGHRS and CDR2 is YFSETQ in the germline V gene. The V gene lost 5 bases and the J gene lost 5 bases, with 9 bases spanning the gap. The length of the CDR3 is 12 residues.

The chain couples TRBV5-4 to TRBJ1-2; TRBD1 aligns across 9 bases. V shed 4 bases, J shed 0 bases, and the junction held 1 base outside the gene matches. This CDR3 has 14 amino acids. Germline CDR1 SGHNT, CDR2 YYREEE (reference sequence). The CDR3 DNA sequence: TGTGCCAGCAGCACAGGGGGCGCTAACTATGGCTACACCTTC. It translates to CASSTGGANYGYTF.